This T cell receptor (beta chain) was observed in a study of CD8 T cells in Susac syndrome. On the study more broadly: There were Susac syndrome patients who were therapy-naive at blood draw, others on corticosteroids, and others on intravenous immunoglobulin alone.

Random hexamers were used to reverse transcribe an amount of roughly 0.45 to 1 ug RNA. TCRdb re-derived calls from the immunoSEQ multiplex PCR reads in MiXCR, one entry per CDR3 protein. The sample includes 140,000 to 150,000 distinct CDR3 sequences, approximately 95% of them seen just once. CDR1 SGHNT and CDR2 YYREEE come from the germline V gene (reference sequence). This CDR3 has 14 amino acids. V was pared by 3 bases and J by 9 bases, with 16 bases between. The clonotype originates from a human donor with Susac syndrome. V is TRBV5-4 and J is TRBJ2-1; D is tentatively TRBD1 or TRBD2 (5 bases each). Sequences were obtained from CD4+ T cells from PBMCs. In nucleotides, the CDR3 is TGTGCCAGCAGCTGGGATACGGGGACCAGTGAGCAGTTCTTC. This translates into CASSWDTGTSEQFF.